This passage covers 31 T cell receptor beta chains from one sample sequenced in a study of cytomegalovirus exposure and HLA in healthy donors. PCR employed 60 Vbeta and 13 Jbeta primers. The repertoire was sequenced with immunoSEQ multiplex PCR; TCRdb's copy has only in-frame clones and lacks some. The sample holds 100,000 to 120,000 clones, around 68% seen once. Sequences were obtained from PBMCs. The receptor set was obtained from a woman aged 35 to 49 in good health and CMV-seropositive.

The DNA of the CDR3 is TGTGCCAGCAGCTTGCCCGACAACCACAATGAGCAGTTCTTC. Translated: CASSLPDNHNEQFF. The chain couples TRBV5-4 to TRBJ2-1; D gene ambiguous. Germline CDR1 reads SGHNT; CDR2 reads YYREEE (reference sequence). V lost 1 base to trimming and J lost 5 bases, with 10 bases between them. This CDR3 comprises 14 residues.

V and J are TRBV6-6 and TRBJ1-1; possible D gene TRBD1, 5 bases. CDR1 is MNHNY and CDR2 is SVGAGI in the germline V gene (reference sequence). The CDR3 covers 15 residues. Deletions cut 2 bases from V and 1 base from J, with 11 bases between. The CDR3 region has the DNA TGTGCCAGCAGTTACGGGGCAGGGCGGAACACTGAAGCTTTCTTT. Amino acids: CASSYGAGRNTEAFF.

The rearrangement links TRBV13 to TRBJ2-3; 14 nucleotides align to TRBD2. After removal of 5 bases from V and 0 bases from J, the junction contained 4 bases not matched to a gene. This CDR3 region has 17 residues. Germline V CDR1 and CDR2: PRHDT, FYEKMQ (reference sequence). The CDR3: CASSRTSGGTSTDTQYF. The CDR3 DNA reads as TGTGCCAGCAGCCGGACTAGCGGGGGGACCAGCACAGATACGCAGTATTTT.

The CDR3 here is CASSLELGQGSDTQYF. CDR3 nucleotides: TGCGCCAGCAGCTTGGAATTGGGGCAGGGGTCAGATACGCAGTATTTT. J is TRBJ2-3 and V is TRBV5-1; a weak D match, TRBD1 (6 bases). The V end lost 0 bases, the J end lost 4 bases, and 15 bases lay between the germline ends. CDR1 and CDR2 (germline): SGHRS, YFSETQ. This CDR3 region has 16 residues.

This rearrangement joins TRBV30 to TRBJ1-1, with 7 bases fitting TRBD1. CDR3 length: 12 amino acids. Per germline, CDR1 GTSNPN and CDR2 SVGIG (reference sequence). Losses at the gene ends were 2 bases for V and 4 bases for J; bases not matched to a gene: 1. The CDR3 nucleotides are TGTGCCTGGAGTCCAGGGGGCACTGAAGCTTTCTTT. Protein sequence: CAWSPGGTEAFF. Variable domain in full (rest from reference TRBV30 and TRBJ1-1): SQTIHQWPATLVQPVGSPLSLECTVEGTSNPNLYWYRQAAGRGLQLLFYSVGIGQISSEVPQNLSASRPQDRQFILSSKKLLLSDSGFYLCAWSPGGTEAFFGQGTRLTVV.

This clone was counted only a few times. Here the CDR3 DNA reads TGCGCCAGCAGCCTTAGCGGGTTCCAAGAGACCCAGTACTTC. Translating it yields CASSLSGFQETQYF. The chain links TRBV4-1 to TRBJ2-5; 7 bases are shared with TRBD2. Germline lookup yields CDR1 MGHRA and CDR2 YSYEKL. The CDR3 has 14 amino acids. J was trimmed by 1 base and V by 4 bases; bases with no gene match: 3.

The CDR3: CASSQAGLSYNEQFF. The CDR3 nucleotides are TGTGCCAGCAGCCAAGCTGGACTGTCCTACAATGAGCAGTTCTTC. V gene TRBV4-2 combines with J gene TRBJ2-1, with D perhaps matching TRBD2 (5 bases). Per germline, CDR1 LGHNA and CDR2 YNFKEQ. V gave up 1 base and J gave up 1 base, with 8 bases separating them. This CDR3 contains 15 residues.

V gene TRBV6-1 combines with J gene TRBJ2-5; tentatively, D is TRBD2 (5 bases). V was trimmed by 0 bases and J by 3 bases, leaving 17 bases between them. Germline loops: CDR1 MNHNS, CDR2 SASEGT. There are 17 residues in the CDR3. DNA of the CDR3: TGTGCCAGCAGTGAAGCTCGGGGAGTATTTTTAAAAGAGACCCAGTACTTC. It translates to CASSEARGVFLKETQYF.

This chain connects TRBV11-1 to TRBJ2-1, with TRBD1 as a possible D gene (6 bases). Per the germline V gene, CDR1 is SGHAT and CDR2 is FQDESV (reference sequence). V lost 5 bases to trimming and J lost 7 bases, with 9 bases between them. This CDR3 is built from 12 residues. The CDR3 here is CASSLDRNEQFF. The CDR3 coding sequence is TGTGCCAGCAGCCTGGACAGAAATGAGCAGTTCTTC. Supplemented by reference TRBV11-1 and TRBJ2-1, the full variable domain reads EAEVAQSPRYKITEKSQAVAFWCDPISGHATLYWYRQILGQGPELLVQFQDESVVDDSQLPKDRFSAERLKGVDSTLKIQPAELGDSAMYLCASSLDRNEQFFGPGTRLTVL.

This clone occurred a few times. The chain has TRBV14 and TRBJ1-2, with D tentatively TRBD1 (6 bases). The CDR3 extends over 13 amino acids. Germline V gene sequence: CDR1 SGHDN, CDR2 FVKESK. V lost 3 bases to trimming and J lost 4 bases, with 9 bases between them. CDR3 nucleotide sequence: TGTGCCAGCAGCCAGGGGACACTCTATGGCTACACCTTC. Translated: CASSQGTLYGYTF.

Note on this clone: The junction differs from germline at one of its ends, possibly a read error. In DNA, the CDR3 is TGTTCCAGCAGCTTAGAGCCCTGGCGGGCCTACGAGCAGTACTTC. This sequence encodes CSSSLEPWRAYEQYF. The chain has TRBV7-9 and TRBJ2-7, with a tentative D call TRBD2 (5 bases). Germline V gene sequence: CDR1 SEHNR, CDR2 FQNEAQ (reference sequence). CDR3 size: 15 residues.

This chain uses TRBV9 with TRBJ2-1; D is possibly TRBD2 (6 bases). V was clipped by 0 bases and J by 2 bases, with 12 bases between them. Germline lookup yields CDR1 SGDLS and CDR2 YYNGEE. The CDR3 sequence is 16 residues long. The CDR3 here is CASSVAGGPTYNEQFF. The CDR3 DNA reads TGTGCCAGCAGCGTAGCTGGAGGGCCGACCTACAATGAGCAGTTCTTC.

As DNA, the CDR3 is TGTGCCATCAGGACAGGGTTTAGTGGAAACACCATATATTTT. Residues: CAIRTGFSGNTIYF. The chain links TRBV10-3 to TRBJ1-3; 7 nucleotides agree with TRBD1. The CDR3 is 14 residues long. The V and J ends lost 6 bases and 3 bases, in that order; junction bases with no gene match: 5. Germline loops: CDR1 ENHRY, CDR2 SYGVKD.

This chain links TRBV18 with TRBJ2-5; 10 nucleotides align to TRBD1. The CDR3 is made up of 14 amino acids. V lost 6 bases and J lost 4; bases outside the gene matches: 5. Germline-derived CDR1 and CDR2 are KGHSH and LQKENI. The CDR3 sequence is CASSAGTGVETQYF. As DNA, the CDR3 is TGTGCCAGCTCGGCCGGGACAGGGGTAGAGACCCAGTACTTC.

The gene calls are TRBV11-3 and TRBJ1-1, with D perhaps TRBD1 (5 bases). CDR1 and CDR2 (germline): SGHNT, YENEEA. V lost 6 bases to trimming and J lost 4 bases, with 12 bases between them. The CDR3 is 13 amino acids. CDR3 in DNA: TGTGCCAGCAGAGGCAGGGAGGGCACTGAAGCTTTCTTT. Residues: CASRGREGTEAFF.

This chain's CDR3 is CASSGGFNYGYTF. CDR3 in DNA: TGTGCCAGCAGTGGAGGGTTCAACTATGGCTACACCTTC. The rearrangement links TRBV6-1 to TRBJ1-2; no firm D call. The CDR3 spans 13 residues. V gave up 4 bases and J gave up 2 bases, with 8 bases separating them. Germline V gives CDR1 MNHNS, CDR2 SASEGT.

The table lists this clone with a few counts. This sequence joins TRBV28 and TRBJ1-4; TRBD1 agrees at 8 bases. This CDR3 comprises 15 residues. Germline CDR1 MDHEN, CDR2 SYDVKM. V gave up 3 bases and J gave up 7 bases; unmatched junction bases: 7. The chain's CDR3 is CASSFSQGAGEKLFF. The CDR3 DNA reads as TGTGCCAGCAGTTTTTCCCAGGGGGCGGGTGAAAAACTGTTTTTT.

As for this clone: Germline is not matched at one junction end, which may reflect a read error. The V call is TRBV7-7, the J call TRBJ2-5, with TRBD1 matching over 10 bases. The germline CDR1 and CDR2 sequences are SSHAT and FNYEAQ (reference sequence). CDR3 length equals 14 residues. CDR3 nucleotide sequence: TGTGCTAGCAGCTTTACGGGACAGGGGGAGACCCAGTACTTC. Its translation is CASSFTGQGETQYF.

The CDR3 region is CACWDQGEKLFF. The CDR3 DNA sequence: TGTGCCTGCTGGGACCAGGGGGAAAAACTGTTTTTT. The chain joins TRBV7-3 to TRBJ1-4; perhaps TRBD1 as D (6 bases). The length of the CDR3 is 12 residues. The V and J ends lost 11 bases and 8 bases respectively, with 15 bases between them. Germline V lookup: CDR1 SGHTA, CDR2 FQGTGA.

The chain links TRBV11-3 to TRBJ1-1; D unclear. The CDR3 contains 14 residues. CDR1 is SGHNT and CDR2 is YENEEA in the germline V gene. V lost 2 bases to trimming and J lost 1 base, with 8 bases between them. CDR3 protein: CASSLSHGNTEAFF. The CDR3 nucleotides read TGTGCCAGCAGCTTAAGCCACGGGAACACTGAAGCTTTCTTT.

This clone was seen more than once but under ten times. This chain connects TRBV9 to TRBJ2-3, with 9 bases identical to TRBD2. Germline-derived CDR1 and CDR2 are SGDLS and YYNGEE. Unmatched junction bases numbered 5, after V lost 2 bases and J lost 4 bases. The CDR3 is 15 amino acids. DNA of the CDR3: TGTGCCAGCAGCGTGGGGACTAGCAATGCAGATACGCAGTATTTT. This translates into CASSVGTSNADTQYF.

This clone was found a few times. The rearrangement uses TRBV27 and TRBJ1-1; D possibly corresponds to TRBD1 (6 bases). V was clipped by 5 bases and J by 4 bases, with 14 bases between them. The CDR3 runs 14 residues. The V gene's germline CDR1 is MNHEY and CDR2 SMNVEV (reference sequence). CDR3 loop: CASSPKQGSTEAFF. CDR3 coding DNA: TGTGCCAGCAGTCCGAAACAGGGTAGCACTGAAGCTTTCTTT.

The chain is built from TRBV4-2 and TRBJ2-6; TRBD1 might be the D (6 bases). V lost 3 bases and J 2 bases, leaving 20 bases between the germline ends. Germline V gives CDR1 LGHNA, CDR2 YNFKEQ. This CDR3 spans 19 amino acids. CDR3 protein: CASSQGRDKGSAGANVLTF. The CDR3 DNA reads as TGTGCCAGCAGCCAGGGCCGGGACAAGGGATCTGCTGGGGCCAACGTCCTGACTTTC.

The DNA for the CDR3 is TGCGCCAGCAGCCAATTGGCCAGTGAAGCTTTCTTT. Its protein is CASSQLASEAFF. The chain has TRBV4-1 and TRBJ1-1, with no clear D. Germline CDR1 reads MGHRA; CDR2 reads YSYEKL. The CDR3 length is 12 residues. Trimming stripped 2 bases from V and 7 bases from J, with 8 bases between.

The CDR3 loop reads CASSTGNPPYEQYF. CDR3 bases: TGTGCCAGCAGTACAGGGAACCCCCCATACGAGCAGTACTTC. The chain is built from TRBV28 and TRBJ2-7; the D gene is possibly TRBD1 (6 bases). The CDR3 extends over 14 amino acids. V lost 5 bases to trimming and J lost 4 bases, with 15 bases between them. Germline V gene data show CDR1 as MDHEN and CDR2 as SYDVKM. Looking up the rest from reference TRBV28 and TRBJ2-7 gives the full variable domain: DVKVTQSSRYLVKRTGEKVFLECVQDMDHENMFWYRQDPGLGLRLIYFSYDVKMKEKGDIPEGYSVSREKKERFSLILESASTNQTSMYLCASSTGNPPYEQYFGPGTRLTVT.

The chain has TRBV20-1 and TRBJ2-1; unclear D gene. The CDR3 has 11 amino acids. From germline, CDR1 is DFQATT and CDR2 SNEGSKA (reference sequence). Trimming removed 2 bases at V and 4 bases at J, with 3 bases between. The CDR3 region is CSARLYNEQFF. The CDR3 DNA follows: TGCAGTGCTAGATTATACAATGAGCAGTTCTTC.

This chain connects TRBV5-1 to TRBJ1-3; no clear D. Trimming cost V 5 bases and J 3 bases, with 15 bases left between them. CDR1 is SGHRS, CDR2 YFSETQ, per germline. CDR3 length: 15 amino acids. CDR3 sequence: CASSFGSGSGNTIYF. The CDR3 nucleotides are TGCGCCAGCAGTTTTGGGTCGGGGAGTGGAAACACCATATATTTT.

This chain links TRBV18 with TRBJ1-2, with 7 bases aligning to TRBD1. Per the germline V gene, CDR1 is KGHSH and CDR2 is LQKENI. This CDR3 is built from 13 residues. V lost 6 bases and J lost 2; bases outside the gene matches: 3. This CDR3 reads CASSPRGNYGYTF. CDR3 in DNA: TGTGCCAGCTCGCCCAGGGGGAACTATGGCTACACCTTC.

This chain uses TRBV10-3 with TRBJ1-4; D is possibly TRBD1 (5 bases). Germline V CDR1 and CDR2: ENHRY, SYGVKD. Trimming stripped 8 bases from V and 8 bases from J, with 12 bases between. This CDR3 contains 12 residues. CDR3 nucleotides: TGTGCCATCTCCCGGGGGGAAGAAAAACTGTTTTTT. Its protein is CAISRGEEKLFF.

The V call is TRBV5-1, the J call TRBJ1-2; possibly TRBD1 for D (5 bases). The CDR3 has 15 residues. V lost 0 bases to trimming and J lost 3 bases, with 12 bases between them. Germline V gene sequence: CDR1 SGHRS, CDR2 YFSETQ. The CDR3: CASSLEVGADYGYTF. In DNA, the CDR3 is TGCGCCAGCAGCTTGGAAGTAGGGGCTGACTATGGCTACACCTTC.

This clone was detected once. The gene calls are TRBV27 and TRBJ2-3; TRBD1 matches 10 bases. Losses at the gene ends were 3 bases for V and 3 bases for J; bases not matched to a gene: 6. The length of the CDR3 is 16 residues. CDR1 and CDR2 from the germline V gene are MNHEY and SMNVEV (reference sequence). As DNA, the CDR3 is TGTGCCAGCAGTTTTAGACAGGGGGCCTTGACAGATACGCAGTATTTT. It is translated as CASSFRQGALTDTQYF.